Given below is one T cell receptor (beta chain) in context. Its binding antigen is unknown. Base qualities were left out, and no much larger clone turns up one base away. Genomic DNA was isolated from the sorted cells so that the TCRbeta CDR3 region could be sequenced. The immunoSEQ Assay was used for sequencing of TCRbeta CDR3 regions. Entries here come from immuneACCESS through TCRdb and include only in-frame sequences with V and J called. Some clones fail to appear in such tables; in the studies checked, an unresolved V gene covers under half of the shortfall, and the cause of the remainder is unknown. Recorded for this sample are 60,000 or so clones; around 87% of them occurred a single time. 5.2% of the sample is held by the ten biggest clonotypes. The sample comes from a study of OX40 agonist ivuxolimab in advanced cancers. Context from the whole study: Ivuxolimab, which targeted the costimulatory receptor OX40 (CD134), was an agonistic, fully human IgG2 monoclonal antibody. Intravenous ivuxolimab was administered to patients every 2 weeks at six dose levels: 0.01, 0.1, 0.3, 1.5, 3 and 10 mg/kg. Of the roughly 54 patients in dose escalation, about 20 had hepatocellular carcinoma, roughly 15 had melanoma, 9 had renal cell carcinoma and 9 had head and neck cancer. The dose-escalation cohort was 82.7% male with a mean age of approximately 60 years, ranging from roughly 20 to 80. Prior anti-PD-1, anti-PD-L1 or anti-CTLA-4 therapy was permitted, and approximately 39% of dose-escalation patients had received checkpoint inhibitors. Partial responses were achieved by three dose-escalation patients, of whom one had hepatocellular carcinoma and two had cutaneous melanoma. Peripheral TCRbeta sequencing was intended to test whether TCR sequence diversity was altered and clonal T-cell expansion was caused by ivuxolimab. The paper describes the monotherapy dose-escalation part (N of about 52 patients) of the phase I trial of ivuxolimab. What the work shows at the level of the full study, not this receptor alone: In the 0.1-3.0 mg/kg groups, partial responders were among the patients with the lowest normalized peripheral clonal expansion, particularly in CD8+ T cells. At doses of 0.1 to 3.0 mg/kg, clonal expansion of both CD4+ and CD8+ T cells in blood was seen between baseline and week 6. The antigen specificity of the peripheral T cells that underwent clonal expansion was not determined. After ivuxolimab, CD8+ T cells had more expanded clones than CD4+ T cells on average. Low levels of normalized T-cell clonal expansion were also shown by some nonresponding patients.

Looking up the germline V gene (reference sequence) yields CDR1 GTSNPN and CDR2 SVGIG. The CDR3 runs 13 amino acids, cysteine and phenylalanine included. Just the 39-base CDR3 DNA is kept, in frame starting at base 1. The germline ends are 17 bases apart after V is trimmed by 8 bases and J by 9 bases. The trial excluded patients who had a history of autoimmune disease or were on systemic immunosuppression. Peripheral blood for TCR sequencing was collected from all dose cohorts at baseline, on cycle 4 day 1, and on cycle 7 day 1. The samples were taken from a phase I, first-in-human, multicenter, open-label dose-escalation trial of ivuxolimab. Adults with locally advanced or metastatic melanoma, renal cell carcinoma, hepatocellular carcinoma or head and neck squamous cell carcinoma were enrolled in the trial. Before TCR sequencing, CD4+ T cells and CD8+ T cells from peripheral blood were sorted into separate populations.

This TCR derives from an adult with an advanced solid tumor such as melanoma, head and neck, liver or kidney cancer. This specimen consisted of CD4+ or CD8+ T cells sorted from blood, obtained in a trial of the OX40 agonist ivuxolimab. The rearrangement joined TRBV30 to TRBJ1-6, with the D gene uncertain. For the CDR3, the sequence is CAQEVSAGSPLHF. The DNA sequence is TGTGCCCAGGAAGTATCAGCAGGTTCACCCCTCCACTTT. With the rest looked up from the reference TRBV30 and TRBJ1-6 genes rather than sequenced, the full variable domain is SQTIHQWPATLVQPVGSPLSLECTVEGTSNPNLYWYRQAAGRGLQLLFYSVGIGQISSEVPQNLSASRPQDRQFILSSKKLLLSDSGFYLCAQEVSAGSPLHFGNGTRLTVT.